This T cell receptor beta chain was retrieved from a study of regulatory T cells in long-lasting Graves disease (dated by TCRdb to about 2021). In the study overall: To count as having persistent Graves' disease, a patient had to have received antithyroid drug treatment for over 5 years with TSH receptor autoantibodies remaining persistently positive. Persistent Graves' disease patients were compared with newly diagnosed Graves' disease patients by peripheral blood TCR sequencing and RNA sequencing. The study was registered as a clinical trial and conducted in China. TCR sequencing covered roughly 13 persistent and roughly 20 newly diagnosed Graves' disease patients, about 35 samples in total. Antithyroid drugs had been taken for approximately 10 years on average by persistent Graves' disease patients in the clinical cohort.

Library method: multiplex PCR. The sequencer listed for this sample is Illumina HiSeq 4000. CDR3 regions were amplified by Arm-PCR with iRepertoire HTBI primers to construct TCR beta libraries. Gel purification was performed on PCR products prior to sequencing. The published analysis was carried out like this. Across samples, roughly 60 TRBV and 12 to 15 TRBJ segments were identified and used for gene usage analysis of CDR3 amino acid clonotypes. COPE and FqMerger were used to merge the filtered high-quality paired reads into contigs. BLAST was used to align contigs to IMGT TRBV, TRBD and TRBJ reference genes, and CDR3 was defined according to IMGT. Any clonotype with a frequency above 0.1% was classified as a highly expanded clone. Shannon entropy served as the measure of repertoire diversity, while the Gini coefficient captured V-J evenness. Clonotypes shared by more than one individual were considered public. TCRdb handled the public reads itself, with Q25 trimming in fastp and clone calling in MiXCR, and kept productive beta chains. Each record represents a unique CDR3 protein, reported with the most common genes and DNA among its rows. These V and J calls are TCRdb output, not the study's own analysis. Within this sample are approximately 290,000 distinct CDR3 sequences, with 22% of them counted one time only. In total, the top ten clones hold about 61% of the sample.

Beyond this particular receptor, the publication reports: Only the TCR beta chain was sequenced and analyzed. Persistent Graves' disease patients showed lower TCR Shannon entropy and fewer highly expanded clones than newly diagnosed patients, suggesting clonal expansion. Preferential use of TRBV28, TRBJ1-2 and TRBJ2-5 was observed in persistent disease, whereas TRBV20-1 and TRBJ2-1 were favored in newly diagnosed disease. The study examined only peripheral blood because the primary lesion, thyroid tissue, could not be accessed. More public clonotypes were shared among persistent patients (roughly 2,700) than among newly diagnosed patients (more than 900). The authors acknowledged the small sample size as a limitation that may reduce accuracy.

What this sample's time point label stands for: persistent/refractory GD, antithyroid drugs over 5 years with positive TRAb. RNA was extracted from PBMCs in TRIzol for both TCR sequencing and RNA sequencing. The diagnosis of Graves' disease was made according to American Thyroid Association guidelines. Patients were recruited from an endocrinology department in Xi'an, China. Each patient gave about 8.1 milliliters of peripheral blood, collected in an EDTA anticoagulant tube. Ficoll Paque Plus density gradient separation was used to isolate PBMCs, and no additional T cell sorting was done. RNA quality was checked with an Agilent 2100 Bioanalyzer and agarose gel, and concentration with a NanoDrop 2000. Comments on this clonotype: Its antigen remains unidentified. Base qualities are not at hand, and no much larger clone is one base apart.

Per the germline V gene (reference sequence), LNHDA is the CDR1 and SQIVND is the CDR2. Trimming removed 7 bases from V and 8 bases from J, leaving 18 bases between the germline ends. The CDR3 sequence holds 14 residues, the cysteine and phenylalanine included. Of the read, only the CDR3 DNA is kept; its 42 bases are in frame from base 1. The material sequenced was peripheral blood mononuclear cells (PBMCs), taken when the disease was refractory, from a patient treated with antithyroid drugs. This clonotype was obtained from a female donor with Graves disease. The V and J genes are TRBV19 and TRBJ1-3; the D gene is perhaps TRBD1, on 5 matching bases. The CDR3: CASNPVGAWDTIYF. The nucleotides read TGTGCCAGTAATCCGGTTGGGGCCTGGGACACCATATATTTT.